Listed below are T cell receptor beta chains from one sample, sequenced in a study of T-cell memory formation after mild COVID-19. TCRdb re-analysed the 5' RACE reads in MiXCR, keeping a single row per CDR3 protein. The sample yields 250,000 or so distinct CDR3 sequences, approximately 18% seen once. The specimen was PBMCs or a T cell subset sorted from them (not recorded which). These receptors all come from a man younger than 30 who had mild COVID-19 (a few samples of this study predate the infection). Cell type and time point are not known. The CDR3 runs from the conserved cysteine through the conserved F or W. A D gene is named only where the DNA matches it firmly. Size is omitted from some rows. Given values are once, few, many or a class for expanded clones.

CDR3 DNA | CDR3 protein | V gene | CDR3 length | D gene | clone size | J gene
TGTGCCAGCAGTGATCGGACAGGGCCCAATGAGCAGTTCTTC | CASSDRTGPNEQFF | TRBV2 | 14 | TRBD1 | few | TRBJ2-1
TGTGCCATCAGTGAAACCCAGGGAGGTGCGGATATCTATGGCTACACCTTC | CAISETQGGADIYGYTF | TRBV10-3 | 17 | - | - | TRBJ1-2
TGTGCCACCAGACAGGGTAGCACAGATACGCAGTATTTT | CATRQGSTDTQYF | TRBV10-3 | 13 | TRBD1 | few | TRBJ2-3
TGTGCCAGCAGACCCCTGAGCTCCTACAATGAGCAGTTCTTC | CASRPLSSYNEQFF | TRBV9 | 14 | - | many | TRBJ2-1
TGTGCCAGCAGACAGGGGCGACGCGAGGGGTCCCTCCACTTT | CASRQGRREGSLHF | TRBV6-5 | 14 | TRBD1 | - | TRBJ1-6
TGTGCCAGCAGCCAAGAGATGCTGCGGACTAGCGACAACCGGAATACGCAGTATTTT | CASSQEMLRTSDNRNTQYF | TRBV3-1 | 19 | TRBD2 | - | TRBJ2-3
TGCGCCAGCAGCCAACGCGGGACACACGCTAACTATGGCTACACCTTC | CASSQRGTHANYGYTF | TRBV4-1 | 16 | - | - | TRBJ1-2
TGCAGTGCTAGAGATCGCACAGGGGGCCTCACCGGGGAGCTGTTTTTT | CSARDRTGGLTGELFF | TRBV20-1 | 16 | TRBD1 | few | TRBJ2-2
TGTGCCAGCAGTTATGGGGACCATTTGAACACTGAAGCTTTCTTT | CASSYGDHLNTEAFF | TRBV6-6 | 15 | - | few | TRBJ1-1
TGTGCCAGCAGTTACCTTACAGACACCGGGGAGCTGTTTTTT | CASSYLTDTGELFF | TRBV6-2/TRBV6-3 | 14 | - | many | TRBJ2-2
TGTGCCAGCAGCCAAGATCCTAGCGGGGCGGCAAGAGATACGCAGTATTTT | CASSQDPSGAARDTQYF | TRBV4-2 | 17 | TRBD2 | - | TRBJ2-3
TGTGCCAGCAGAGCAAACCCGGGGCGGGTAGATACGCAGTATTTT | CASRANPGRVDTQYF | TRBV7-9 | 15 | - | - | TRBJ2-3
TGTGCCAGCTCAACGACAGAGAACACCGGGGAGCTGTTTTTT | CASSTTENTGELFF | TRBV18 | 14 | - | few | TRBJ2-2
TGTGCCAGCAGCTTACTGGGGGGAGTGAACACTGAAGCTTTCTTT | CASSLLGGVNTEAFF | TRBV7-2 | 15 | - | - | TRBJ1-1
TGTGCCAGCAGCACGGGATACGAGCAGTACTTC | CASSTGYEQYF | TRBV6-6 | 11 | - | - | TRBJ2-7
TGTGCCAGCAGCGTAGTTGCGGGGGGCAGGGCAGATACGCAGTATTTT | CASSVVAGGRADTQYF | TRBV9 | 16 | TRBD2 | few | TRBJ2-3
TGCAGTGCCCCCCCCTCCAGTCTAACCGGAGGAGAGACCCAGTACTTC | CSAPPSSLTGGETQYF | TRBV20-1 | 16 | - | - | TRBJ2-5
TGTGCCAGCAGCTTGGGTTGGGGCGATGAGCAGTTCTTC | CASSLGWGDEQFF | TRBV7-9 | 13 | - | - | TRBJ2-1
TGCAGCGTTGTATATCGACGGGACAGGGGCCCACCTTATGCTGACTACACCTTC | CSVVYRRDRGPPYADYTF | TRBV29-1 | 18 | TRBD1 | - | TRBJ1-2
TGTGCCAGCAGCCAGATCGACAGGAATGAAAAACTGTTTTTT | CASSQIDRNEKLFF | TRBV5-6 | 14 | - | few | TRBJ1-4
TGCGCCAGCCGAGAGACTAGCGGGGGCACAGATACGCAGTATTTT | CASRETSGGTDTQYF | TRBV5-1 | 15 | TRBD2 | - | TRBJ2-3
TGTGCTAGTGGGCTGAACGGGCGGACCGATCAGCCCCAGCATTTT | CASGLNGRTDQPQHF | TRBV12-5 | 15 | - | - | TRBJ1-5
TGTGCCAGCAGCTTGGCGTCCTACACCGGGGAGCTGTTTTTT | CASSLASYTGELFF | TRBV7-9 | 14 | - | few | TRBJ2-2
TGTGCCAGCAGTTACTCGGACCAGGGTGGGGAGACCCAGTACTTC | CASSYSDQGGETQYF | TRBV6-5 | 15 | - | many | TRBJ2-5
TGCAGTGCTAGGGCGCAGGGGCTGAACACTGAAGCTTTCTTT | CSARAQGLNTEAFF | TRBV20-1 | 14 | - | few | TRBJ1-1
TGTGCCAGCAGCTTAGACAGAAATGGGGGCTACACCTTC | CASSLDRNGGYTF | TRBV7-6 | 13 | - | few | TRBJ1-2
TGTGCCAGCAGCCAAGATACATCCCGTCGGCCCCAGCATTTT | CASSQDTSRRPQHF | TRBV3-1 | 14 | - | - | TRBJ1-5
TGTGCCAGCAGCTTTTACGGGGGCAATGAGCAGTTCTTC | CASSFYGGNEQFF | TRBV7-3 | 13 | - | - | TRBJ2-1
TGCGCCAGCAGCAGATTGGGGGCAGGCACTGAAGCTTTCTTT | CASSRLGAGTEAFF | TRBV5-1 | 14 | - | many | TRBJ1-1
TGTGCCAGCAGCCCACGGGACAGGGAAGACGAGCAGTACTTC | CASSPRDREDEQYF | TRBV9 | 14 | TRBD1 | few | TRBJ2-7
TGTGCCAGCAGCCTTTTCGACAGGGGAATCCAGCCCCAGCATTTT | CASSLFDRGIQPQHF | TRBV7-2 | 15 | TRBD1 | few | TRBJ1-5
TGTGCCAGCAGAGAGGACAGGGGGCCCCTAGCGGGGAGGAATGAGCAGTTCTTC | CASREDRGPLAGRNEQFF | TRBV2 | 18 | TRBD1 | few | TRBJ2-1
TGTGCCAGCCGGGGACAGAATAATGAAAAACTGTTTTTT | CASRGQNNEKLFF | TRBV6-5 | 13 | TRBD1 | few | TRBJ1-4
TGTGCCACCAGACAGGGAATCGATCAGCCCCAGCATTTT | CATRQGIDQPQHF | TRBV6-2/TRBV6-3 | 13 | TRBD1 | few | TRBJ1-5
TGCAGTGCTTTCGAGCGGGGGGCTTCTTTCTTT | CSAFERGASFF | TRBV20-1 | 11 | - | - | TRBJ1-1
TGTGCCACCAGCAGAGCTATACTCACTTCGGGAACTCACAATGAGCAGTTCTTC | CATSRAILTSGTHNEQFF | TRBV15 | 18 | - | - | TRBJ2-1
TGCGCCAGCAGCACCCGACAGGGGGCGTCCTACAATGAGCAGTTCTTC | CASSTRQGASYNEQFF | TRBV4-1 | 16 | TRBD1 | - | TRBJ2-1
TGTGCTAGTGCCGAGTCCGGAGGGCGTGAAAAACTGTTTTTT | CASAESGGREKLFF | TRBV12-5 | 14 | - | - | TRBJ1-4
TGCGCCAGCAGCCGAGAAGGGACAGCCAACTCTGGAAACACCATATATTTT | CASSREGTANSGNTIYF | TRBV5-1 | 17 | TRBD1 | few | TRBJ1-3
TGTGCCACCAGCATTACCACGTACACTGAAGCTTTCTTT | CATSITTYTEAFF | TRBV15 | 13 | - | - | TRBJ1-1